This TCR beta chain was recorded in a study of patients and donors after allogeneic stem cell transplantation. CDR3 length: 17 residues. The V and J ends lost 7 bases and 0 bases respectively, with 16 bases between them. The germline V gene has CDR1 SNHLY and CDR2 FYNNEI. One entry per CDR3 protein, called by TCRdb with MiXCR from the RT-PCR reads. Among a few hundred thousand distinct CDR3 sequences, 38% were seen once, and the ten largest hold around 10%. The sequenced sample consisted of blood, either unsorted or a sorted T cell fraction (not recorded which). The sequence came from a human donor who was either an allogeneic HSCT recipient or a stem cell or donor lymphocyte infusion donor (not recorded which). It is not recorded whose cells these are; they may come from a transplant donor. This sequence joins TRBV2 and TRBJ1-6; a possible D gene is TRBD1 (5 bases). The CDR3 DNA reads as TGTGCCAGCACTCTTCGCGGGGCGGGCTCCTATAATTCACCCCTCCACTTT. Its protein is CASTLRGAGSYNSPLHF.